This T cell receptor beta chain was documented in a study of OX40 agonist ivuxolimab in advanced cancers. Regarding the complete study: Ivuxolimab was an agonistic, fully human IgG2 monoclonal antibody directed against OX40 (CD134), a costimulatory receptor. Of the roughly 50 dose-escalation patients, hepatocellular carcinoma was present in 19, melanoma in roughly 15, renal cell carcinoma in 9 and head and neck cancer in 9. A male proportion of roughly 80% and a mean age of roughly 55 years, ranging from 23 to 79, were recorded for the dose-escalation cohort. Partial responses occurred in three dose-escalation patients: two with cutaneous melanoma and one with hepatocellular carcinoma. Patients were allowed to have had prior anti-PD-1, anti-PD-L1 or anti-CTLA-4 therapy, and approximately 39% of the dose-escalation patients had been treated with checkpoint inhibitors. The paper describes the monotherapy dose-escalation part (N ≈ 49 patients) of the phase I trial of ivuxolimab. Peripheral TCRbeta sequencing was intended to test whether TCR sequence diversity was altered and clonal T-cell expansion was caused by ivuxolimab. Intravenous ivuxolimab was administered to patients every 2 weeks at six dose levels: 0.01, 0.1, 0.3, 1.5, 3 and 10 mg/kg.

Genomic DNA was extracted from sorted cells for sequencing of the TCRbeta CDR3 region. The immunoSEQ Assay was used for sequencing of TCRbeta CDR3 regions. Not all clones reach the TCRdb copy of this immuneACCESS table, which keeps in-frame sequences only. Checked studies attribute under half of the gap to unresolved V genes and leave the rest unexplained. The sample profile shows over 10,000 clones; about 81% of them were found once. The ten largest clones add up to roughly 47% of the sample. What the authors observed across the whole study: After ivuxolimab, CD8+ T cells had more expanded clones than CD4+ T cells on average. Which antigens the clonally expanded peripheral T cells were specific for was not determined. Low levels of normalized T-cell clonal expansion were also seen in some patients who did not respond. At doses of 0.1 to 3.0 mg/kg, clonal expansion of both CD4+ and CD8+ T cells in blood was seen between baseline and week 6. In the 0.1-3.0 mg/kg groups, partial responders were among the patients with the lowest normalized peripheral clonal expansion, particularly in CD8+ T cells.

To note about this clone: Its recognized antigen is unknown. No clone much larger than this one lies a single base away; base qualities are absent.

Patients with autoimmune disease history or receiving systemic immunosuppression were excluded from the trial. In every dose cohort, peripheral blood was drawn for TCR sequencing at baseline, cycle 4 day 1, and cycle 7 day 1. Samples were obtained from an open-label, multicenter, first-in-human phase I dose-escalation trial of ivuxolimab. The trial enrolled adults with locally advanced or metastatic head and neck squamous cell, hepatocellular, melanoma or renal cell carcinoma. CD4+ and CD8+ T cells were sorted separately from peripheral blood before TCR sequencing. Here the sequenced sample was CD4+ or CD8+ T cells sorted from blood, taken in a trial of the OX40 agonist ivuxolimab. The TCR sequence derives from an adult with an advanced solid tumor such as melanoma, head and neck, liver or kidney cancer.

The CDR3: CASSPGGTGELFF. The sequenced DNA is TGTGCCAGCAGTCCGGGGGGAACCGGGGAGCTGTTTTTT. The sequence joins TRBV28 to TRBJ2-2; 7 bases in the junction line up with TRBD2. The germline V gene encodes CDR1 MDHEN and CDR2 SYDVKM. The germline V and J ends show losses of 5 bases and 5 bases respectively, and no gene match explains 2 bases of the junction. Inclusive of the bounding cysteine and phenylalanine, the CDR3 is 13 residues long. The kept DNA is CDR3 alone, 39 bases in frame from the first base.